Given below is one T cell receptor beta chain in context. What it binds is unknown. Each CDR3 protein gets one entry after TCRdb re-called the 5' RACE reads with MiXCR. The sample holds 400,000 or so distinct CDR3 sequences; about 6.2% are singletons and the top ten take over 14%. The data were obtained in a study of T cells after yellow fever vaccination. Study outcomes and limitations: A faster peak, day 5 versus 15, was reached by the weaker secondary response. Contaminating bulk clonotypes could be abundant in FACS-sorted repertoires. Post-booster reappearance was seen for most primary-vaccination clones (nearly 97% CD4, 75% to 90% CD8).

CDR1 is SGHRS and CDR2 is YFSETQ in the germline V gene. The V gene lost 2 bases and the J gene lost 1 base, with 9 bases spanning the gap. This CDR3 is 14 amino acids long. The material sequenced was PBMCs, taken 5 days after the yellow fever booster vaccination. This chain links TRBV5-1 with TRBJ1-1; D unclear. This clonotype was obtained from a man aged 25-45 years who received the YFV17D yellow fever vaccine. The CDR3 DNA reads as TGCGCCAGCAGCTTACAACCTTCGAACACTGAAGCTTTCTTT. It is translated as CASSLQPSNTEAFF.